One and the same sample provided the 32 T cell receptor beta chains below, sequenced in a study of shared clonotypes between healthy human individuals. Only CD45RO-negative cells positively selected for CCR7 counted as naive CD8 cells, so terminally differentiated effector memory CD45RA+ cells were excluded. TCRdb's copy holds only in-frame clones and misses some; the assay was immunoSEQ multiplex PCR. The repertoire has around 1,900,000 clones, 80% to 95% of them found once; the top ten carry less than 2%. Sample: naive CD8+ T cells from PBMCs. These receptors all stem from a man younger than 35 in good health. Some clones in this sample may be carry-over from other donors' samples.

The chain recombines TRBV13 with TRBJ1-5, with TRBD1 as a possible D gene (6 bases). The CDR3 totals 14 residues. V was cut by 4 bases and J by 3 bases, with 10 bases left in between. Germline V lookup: CDR1 PRHDT, CDR2 FYEKMQ (reference sequence). The CDR3 DNA reads TGTGCCAGCAGCTCCCGACAGGACAATCAGCCCCAGCATTTT. It yields the protein CASSSRQDNQPQHF.

V gene TRBV7-7 combines with J gene TRBJ2-5, with D possibly matching TRBD2 (6 bases). Germline lookup yields CDR1 SSHAT and CDR2 FNYEAQ (reference sequence). V was clipped by 5 bases and J by 4 bases, with 20 bases between them. The CDR3 has 16 amino acids. The CDR3 region is CASSPSIGGKGETQYF. Here the CDR3 DNA reads TGTGCCAGCAGCCCAAGTATTGGCGGGAAGGGAGAGACCCAGTACTTC.

The rearrangement joins TRBV9 to TRBJ1-1, with 7 bases aligning to TRBD1. Germline assignment: CDR1 SGDLS and CDR2 YYNGEE. Losses at the gene ends were 4 bases for V and 4 bases for J; bases not matched to a gene: 7. CDR3 size: 14 residues. CDR3 sequence reads: CASSPEGARTEAFF. In DNA form, the CDR3 reads TGTGCCAGCAGCCCCGAGGGGGCGCGCACTGAAGCTTTCTTT.

The chain couples TRBV9 to TRBJ1-1; D unclear. CDR3 size: 14 residues. The germline V gene encodes CDR1 SGDLS and CDR2 YYNGEE. Trimming took off 2 bases at V and 1 base at J, with 9 bases between the two ends. CDR3 loop: CASSVTTRNTEAFF. The CDR3 nucleotides are TGTGCCAGCAGCGTGACTACCAGGAACACTGAAGCTTTCTTT.

V gene TRBV4-1 combines with J gene TRBJ1-4, with 11 bases aligning to TRBD1. Germline V CDR1 and CDR2: MGHRA, YSYEKL. The CDR3 extends over 16 amino acids. V dropped 4 bases and J dropped 8; count of bases not matched to a gene: 9. The CDR3 region has the DNA TGCGCCAGCAGCCCCCCAAGGACAGGGGGCGGAGAAAAACTGTTTTTT. Translated, it gives CASSPPRTGGGEKLFF.

The rearrangement joins TRBV5-6 to TRBJ2-7; 8 nucleotides line up with TRBD1. Germline CDR1 is SGHDT and CDR2 is YYEEEE. V was pared by 4 bases and J by 6 bases, with 12 bases of the junction left unmatched. The CDR3 has 15 amino acids. This CDR3 reads CASSGGTGSVREQYF. CDR3 nucleotide sequence: TGTGCCAGCAGCGGGGGGACAGGAAGTGTTCGCGAGCAGTACTTC.

The rearrangement uses TRBV30 and TRBJ1-3; D ambiguous. Germline CDR1 and CDR2: GTSNPN and SVGIG (reference sequence). V shed 0 bases and J shed 6 bases, with 15 bases lying between them. This CDR3 is built from 15 residues. The CDR3 protein is CAWSVFRNRENTIYF. For the CDR3, the DNA is TGTGCCTGGAGTGTCTTCCGGAATCGCGAAAACACCATATATTTT.

The chain recombines TRBV7-8 with TRBJ2-2; maybe TRBD2 (6 bases). Germline CDR1 SGHVS, CDR2 FQNEAQ. The CDR3 has 15 residues. The ends were cut back, 6 bases at V and 7 bases at J, with 18 bases in the middle. The CDR3 region has the DNA TGTGCCAGCAGTCCCCGTAAGGGAGCGGGCGGGGAGCTGTTTTTT. Its translation is CASSPRKGAGGELFF.

The chain carries TRBV4-2 and TRBJ1-3; TRBD1 aligns across 8 bases. V trimming: 5 bases; J trimming: 7 bases; junction bases outside the gene matches: 13. This CDR3 contains 16 residues. Germline V lookup: CDR1 LGHNA, CDR2 YNFKEQ. The CDR3, as DNA: TGTGCCAGCAGCACACCTGGACAGGGAAGGGACAACACCATATATTTT. Amino acid sequence: CASSTPGQGRDNTIYF.

V is TRBV14 and J is TRBJ2-2; D gene unclear. The CDR3 has 16 residues. The V end was cut by 1 base, the J end by 1 base, with 10 bases between. The germline CDR1 and CDR2 sequences are SGHDN and FVKESK. The CDR3 region has the DNA TGTGCCAGCAGCCAAGGAACTTTCGGGAACACCGGGGAGCTGTTTTTT. Translated, it gives CASSQGTFGNTGELFF. The full variable domain, its missing parts supplied by reference TRBV14 and TRBJ2-2, is EAGVTQFPSHSVIEKGQTVTLRCDPISGHDNLYWYRRVMGKEIKFLLHFVKESKQDESGMPNNRFLAERTGGTYSTLKVQPAELEDSGVYFCASSQGTFGNTGELFFGEGSRLTVL.

The rearrangement uses TRBV18 and TRBJ2-1, with 9 bases matching TRBD1. Trimming removed 5 bases from V and 4 bases from J; junction bases left unmatched: 9. Germline CDR1 KGHSH, CDR2 LQKENI. The CDR3 spans 16 residues. The CDR3 DNA reads TGTGCCAGCTCATCTCCGGGACAGGGTGGTTACAATGAGCAGTTCTTC. Residues: CASSSPGQGGYNEQFF.

The chain couples TRBV6-1 to TRBJ1-5; D remains ambiguous. The CDR3 spans 14 residues. Trimming removed 6 bases from V and 7 bases from J, with 16 bases in between. Germline loops: CDR1 MNHNS, CDR2 SASEGT. The CDR3 DNA sequence: TGTGCCAGCAGGGAGGGCAGCCTCTTGCAGCCCCAGCATTTT. Translated: CASREGSLLQPQHF.

This chain links TRBV5-8 with TRBJ2-4, with 7 bases matching TRBD1. Germline V gene data show CDR1 as SGHTS and CDR2 as YDEGEE. V shed 5 bases, J shed 1 base, and the junction held 6 bases outside the gene matches. The CDR3 loop spans 15 amino acids. The CDR3 nucleotides read TGTGCCAGCAGTTTCGACAGGGTTGCCAAAAACATTCAGTACTTC. Residues: CASSFDRVAKNIQYF.

This CDR3 is CASSLAVGIPYEQYF. Written as DNA, the CDR3 is TGTGCCAGCAGCTTAGCAGTTGGGATTCCCTACGAGCAGTACTTC. The gene calls are TRBV7-9 and TRBJ2-7; the D is unclear. Deletions cut 0 bases from V and 2 bases from J, with 11 bases between. Germline loops: CDR1 SEHNR, CDR2 FQNEAQ (reference sequence). The CDR3 consists of 15 residues.

V is TRBV6-1 and J is TRBJ2-1; 9 bases match TRBD2. The CDR3 spans 15 residues. Germline V gives CDR1 MNHNS, CDR2 SASEGT. J lost 7 bases, V lost 2 bases, and 6 bases had no gene match. For the CDR3, the DNA is TGTGCCAGCAGTGAAAAGGTAGCGGGAGTAAATGAGCAGTTCTTC. Encoded protein: CASSEKVAGVNEQFF.

V is TRBV6-1 and J is TRBJ1-3; D unclear. Germline CDR1 is MNHNS and CDR2 is SASEGT. This CDR3 contains 15 residues. V lost 6 bases, J lost 0 bases, and 12 bases lay in between. CDR3 residues: CASRQGRTSGNTIYF. CDR3 coding DNA: TGTGCCAGCAGGCAAGGCCGGACCTCTGGAAACACCATATATTTT.

The chain is built from TRBV9 and TRBJ2-1; TRBD1 aligns across 9 bases. Germline-derived CDR1 and CDR2 are SGDLS and YYNGEE. CDR3 size: 16 residues. V lost 2 bases and J lost 8; bases outside the gene matches: 11. The CDR3 DNA follows: TGTGCCAGCAGCGTCCACAGGGACAGGGTATCGTATGAGCAGTTCTTC. Translated: CASSVHRDRVSYEQFF.

This chain joins TRBV5-1 and TRBJ2-7; D is ambiguous. Germline assignment: CDR1 SGHRS and CDR2 YFSETQ. Trimming pared 0 bases from V and 3 bases from J, leaving 16 bases between. This CDR3 is built from 16 residues. CDR3 in amino acids: CASSLGSGLLFYEQYF. For the CDR3, the DNA is TGCGCCAGCAGCTTGGGCTCAGGCCTATTATTCTACGAGCAGTACTTC.

The J gene is TRBJ2-1, the V gene TRBV9, with TRBD2 matching 13 bases. The CDR3 is 15 residues long. Unmatched junction bases numbered 4, after V lost 4 bases and J lost 6 bases. CDR1 SGDLS and CDR2 YYNGEE come from the germline V gene. In DNA, the CDR3 is TGTGCCAGCAGCAACGGGACTAGCGGGACCAATGAGCAGTTCTTC. Protein product: CASSNGTSGTNEQFF.

This rearrangement joins TRBV5-6 to TRBJ2-7; D is unresolved. This CDR3 contains 16 residues. Germline CDR1 and CDR2: SGHDT and YYEEEE. V lost 0 bases and J lost 1, with 14 bases in between. The CDR3 DNA reads as TGTGCCAGCAGCTTGGCCCTGTGGGAAGGGTCCTACGAGCAGTACTTC. Its translation is CASSLALWEGSYEQYF.

The rearrangement links TRBV12-5 to TRBJ2-3; 7 bases are shared with TRBD1. V lost 1 base to trimming and J lost 0 bases; unmatched junction nucleotides: 7. Per the germline V gene, CDR1 is LGHNT and CDR2 is FRNRAP. The CDR3 has 17 residues. Here the CDR3 reads CASGLATLTGSTDTQYF. The CDR3 nucleotides are TGTGCTAGTGGTTTGGCCACCCTGACAGGGAGCACAGATACGCAGTATTTT. The variable domain in full, with the rest retrieved from reference TRBV12-5 and TRBJ2-3, is DARVTQTPRHKVTEMGQEVTMRCQPILGHNTVFWYRQTMMQGLELLAYFRNRAPLDDSGMPKDRFSAEMPDATLATLKIQPSEPRDSAVYFCASGLATLTGSTDTQYFGPGTRLTVL.

The genes are TRBV14 and TRBJ2-2; tentatively, D is TRBD1 (6 bases). CDR3 length: 16 amino acids. The germline V and J ends were trimmed by 2 bases and 6 bases, with 16 bases remaining between them. Germline CDR1 reads SGHDN; CDR2 reads FVKESK. The CDR3 nucleotides are TGTGCCAGCAGCCAATTTCAGGGGCTTTCGTCCGGGGAGCTGTTTTTT. Protein product: CASSQFQGLSSGELFF.

V gene TRBV11-2 combines with J gene TRBJ1-5; D is unclear. This CDR3 comprises 13 residues. V lost 3 bases and J lost 5, with 8 bases in between. Germline CDR1 and CDR2: SGHAT and FQNNGV. CDR3 in DNA: TGTGCCAGCAGCTTGGAAGAGTATCAGCCCCAGCATTTT. Encoded protein: CASSLEEYQPQHF.

This rearrangement joins TRBV7-9 to TRBJ2-1; D may be TRBD2 (6 bases). Germline values: CDR1 SEHNR, CDR2 FQNEAQ (reference sequence). The CDR3 loop spans 15 amino acids. V was trimmed by 5 bases and J by 2 bases, leaving 13 bases between them. The CDR3 loop is CASSPREMPYNEQFF. The CDR3 DNA reads as TGTGCCAGCAGCCCACGGGAGATGCCCTACAATGAGCAGTTCTTC.

Concerning this clone: Other nucleotide sequences from this sample produce the same CDR3. The V gene is TRBV9, the J gene TRBJ2-2; D uncertain. The CDR3 has 12 amino acids. CDR1 is SGDLS, CDR2 YYNGEE, per germline. The V end was cut by 0 bases, the J end by 8 bases, with 5 bases between. CDR3 sequence (DNA): TGTGCCAGCAGCGTAGATAGTGGGGAGCTGTTTTTT. Its translation is CASSVDSGELFF.

The chain has TRBV6-6 and TRBJ2-2; tentative D call: TRBD1 (6 bases). The CDR3 covers 12 residues. Per the germline V gene, CDR1 is MNHNY and CDR2 is SVGAGI (reference sequence). Trimming left V 5 bases short and J 6 bases short, with 7 bases between. The CDR3 here is CASSTGPGELFF. The CDR3 DNA reads as TGTGCCAGCAGTACAGGGCCCGGGGAGCTGTTTTTT.

V usage is TRBV7-2 and J usage is TRBJ2-6; no reliable D call. Germline V lookup: CDR1 SGHTA, CDR2 FQGNSA. The CDR3 length is 18 residues. The V end lost 2 bases, the J end lost 1 base, and 15 bases lay between the germline ends. The CDR3 sequence is CASSLTQILHSGANVLTF. CDR3 nucleotides: TGTGCCAGCAGCTTAACTCAGATACTCCATTCTGGGGCCAACGTCCTGACTTTC. Full variable domain (outside the CDR3, taken from reference TRBV7-2 and TRBJ2-6): GAGVSQSPSNKVTEKGKDVELRCDPISGHTALYWYRQSLGQGLEFLIYFQGNSAPDKSGLPSDRFSAERTGGSVSTLTIQRTQQEDSAVYLCASSLTQILHSGANVLTFGAGSRLTVL.

V usage is TRBV4-3 and J usage is TRBJ1-4; 9 bases agree with TRBD1. Germline CDR1 is LGHNA and CDR2 is YSLEER. The CDR3 loop spans 14 amino acids. V was pared by 3 bases and J by 8 bases, with 4 bases of the junction left unmatched. The CDR3: CASSQGTGREKLFF. The CDR3 bases are TGCGCCAGCAGCCAGGGGACAGGGAGGGAAAAACTGTTTTTT.

This clone came up once. The chain combines TRBV5-1 with TRBJ2-7, with D tentatively TRBD2 (5 bases). Germline V lookup: CDR1 SGHRS, CDR2 YFSETQ. V lost 0 bases and J 3 bases, leaving 10 bases between the germline ends. This CDR3 comprises 14 residues. This CDR3 reads CASSLDRERYEQYF. The CDR3 DNA reads as TGCGCCAGCAGCTTGGATCGGGAACGCTACGAGCAGTACTTC.

Notes on this clone: Other DNA sequences in the sample encode the same CDR3. The chain employs TRBV27 and TRBJ2-2, with TRBD2 as a possible D gene (5 bases). The V end lost 4 bases, the J end lost 2 bases, and 5 bases lay between the germline ends. Per the germline V gene, CDR1 is MNHEY and CDR2 is SMNVEV (reference sequence). This CDR3 is built from 13 residues. The CDR3 region is CASSWTNTGELFF. CDR3 nucleotides: TGTGCCAGCAGTTGGACTAACACCGGGGAGCTGTTTTTT.

This clone was detected only once. The chain is built from TRBV7-8 and TRBJ2-5; TRBD1 might be the D (5 bases). This CDR3 has 15 amino acids. Per the germline V gene, CDR1 is SGHVS and CDR2 is FQNEAQ. Between the trimmed V and J ends, which lost 5 bases and 5 bases, there was a span of 18 bases. The CDR3 sequence: CASSAPGLAGETQYF. CDR3 nucleotide sequence: TGTGCCAGCAGCGCTCCAGGGTTAGCCGGGGAGACCCAGTACTTC.

The chain joins TRBV7-8 to TRBJ2-4, with D tentatively TRBD2 (6 bases). The CDR3 has 18 amino acids. Germline V lookup: CDR1 SGHVS, CDR2 FQNEAQ. V dropped 1 base and J dropped 1 base, with 17 bases sitting between them. CDR3 amino acids: CASSLEGRVLAAKNIQYF. Here the CDR3 DNA reads TGTGCCAGCAGCTTAGAGGGCAGAGTGCTAGCGGCCAAAAACATTCAGTACTTC.